This T cell receptor beta chain appears in the sequencing data of a study of blood T cell repertoires in COVID-19. The wider study: Acute-phase and convalescent COVID-19 samples originated in the United States, Italy and Spain. T cells, B-cell-depleted T cells, or PBMCs supplied cDNA or gDNA.

J gave up 2 bases and V 6 bases, and 7 bases lay outside the gene matches. Germline CDR1 reads MDHEN; CDR2 reads SYDVKM. This CDR3 is built from 14 residues. In the original workflow: Using reference gene primer amplification, nucleated cell counts were estimated. The method was immunoSEQ multiplex PCR; TCRdb's version includes in-frame clones alone and lacks a portion of them. V and J calls and clone size are as listed in that table; D and trimming were resolved from the DNA. The sample holds 150,000 or so clones; approximately 82% are singletons and the top ten take around 1.6%. The material sequenced was peripheral blood. This clonotype was sampled from a human donor in a cohort sampled during active COVID-19. The gene calls are TRBV28 and TRBJ2-7; 7 nucleotides match TRBD1. The CDR3 region is CASSEQGPTYEQYF. In DNA form, the CDR3 reads TGTGCCAGCAGCGAACAGGGGCCCACCTACGAGCAGTACTTC.